This T cell receptor (beta chain) was documented in a study of blood T cells in healthy people across ages. Study at large: Per two T cells, about one barcoded beta molecule was captured through template switching.

The germline CDR1 and CDR2 sequences are MDHEN and SYDVKM. The V segment lost 3 bases and the J segment 3 bases; nucleotides outside the gene matches: 8. There are 16 residues in the CDR3. Through a sample-barcoded 5' primer and a J-beta primer mix, a second PCR was run for roughly 6 to 12 cycles. TCRdb re-called the 5' RACE reads with MiXCR, one entry per CDR3 protein. The table lists about 840,000 distinct CDR3 sequences, almost 30% of them singletons. This sample also belongs to another study, concerning T cells of mothers and their children. Per that study: RNA extracted was entirely used for cDNA synthesis, approximately 1.5 ug per 15 ul.

The TCR comes from a middle-aged woman in good health. The specimen sequenced was blood. V is TRBV28 and J is TRBJ1-5; 7 nucleotides match TRBD1. The chain's CDR3 is CASSFGGRGNNQPQHF. The DNA of the CDR3 is TGTGCCAGCAGTTTCGGGGGCAGGGGGAACAATCAGCCCCAGCATTTT.